The present entry profiles one T cell receptor beta chain with its context. Authors' methods: The assay estimated nucleated cells by amplifying reference gene primers. Measured with immunoSEQ multiplex PCR; TCRdb has only the in-frame clones, and not every one. The DNA gave D and trimming, while V, J and clone size come from that table. The sample contains around 24,000 clones, 90% of which appear only once. CDR3 length: 14 residues. Losses at the gene ends were 5 bases for V and 4 bases for J; bases not matched to a gene: 6. CDR1 and CDR2 from the germline V gene are SGHRS and YFSETQ. This record belongs to a study of blood T cell repertoires in COVID-19. On the study more broadly: Italy, Spain and the United States were the sources of the convalescent and acute COVID-19 samples. Sample material is recorded as cDNA or gDNA derived from T cells, B-cell-depleted T cells, or PBMCs.

This TCR was sampled from a woman aged 55-75 years with active COVID-19. Sequenced material: peripheral blood. V is TRBV5-1 and J is TRBJ1-5; 7 nucleotides match TRBD1. As DNA, the CDR3 is TGCGCCAGCAGGTCCGGGACAGATAATCAGCCCCAGCATTTT. Amino acid sequence: CASRSGTDNQPQHF.